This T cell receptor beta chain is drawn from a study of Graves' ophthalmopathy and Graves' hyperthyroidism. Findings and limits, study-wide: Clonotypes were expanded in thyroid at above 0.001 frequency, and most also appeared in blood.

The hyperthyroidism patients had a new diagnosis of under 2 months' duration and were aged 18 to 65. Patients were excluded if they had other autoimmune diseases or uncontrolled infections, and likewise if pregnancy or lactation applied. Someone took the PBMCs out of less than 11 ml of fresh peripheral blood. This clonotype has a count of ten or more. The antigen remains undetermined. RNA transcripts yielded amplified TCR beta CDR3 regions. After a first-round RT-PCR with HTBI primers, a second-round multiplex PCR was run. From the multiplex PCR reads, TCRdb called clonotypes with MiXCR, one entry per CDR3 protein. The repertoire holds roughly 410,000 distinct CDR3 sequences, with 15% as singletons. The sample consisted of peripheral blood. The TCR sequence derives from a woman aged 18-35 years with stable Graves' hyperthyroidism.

CDR3 DNA sequence: TGTGCCAGCAGTTTATGGTGGGGCCAAGAGACCCAGTACTTC. Amino acid sequence: CASSLWWGQETQYF. This chain connects TRBV27 to TRBJ2-5; D unresolved. The CDR3 consists of 14 residues. Germline V gives CDR1 MNHEY, CDR2 SMNVEV (reference sequence). V gave up 1 base and J gave up 1 base, with 7 bases separating them.